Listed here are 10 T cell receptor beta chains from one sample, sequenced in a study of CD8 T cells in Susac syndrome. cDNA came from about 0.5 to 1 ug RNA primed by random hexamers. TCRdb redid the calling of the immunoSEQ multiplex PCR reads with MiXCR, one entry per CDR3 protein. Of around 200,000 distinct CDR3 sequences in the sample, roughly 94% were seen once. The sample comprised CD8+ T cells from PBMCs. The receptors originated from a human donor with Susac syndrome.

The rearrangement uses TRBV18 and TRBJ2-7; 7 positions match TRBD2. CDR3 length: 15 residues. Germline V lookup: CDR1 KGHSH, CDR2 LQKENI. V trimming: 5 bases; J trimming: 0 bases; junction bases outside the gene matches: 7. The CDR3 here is CASSSERTSSYEQYF. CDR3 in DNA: TGTGCCAGCTCATCCGAGCGGACTAGCTCCTACGAGCAGTACTTC.

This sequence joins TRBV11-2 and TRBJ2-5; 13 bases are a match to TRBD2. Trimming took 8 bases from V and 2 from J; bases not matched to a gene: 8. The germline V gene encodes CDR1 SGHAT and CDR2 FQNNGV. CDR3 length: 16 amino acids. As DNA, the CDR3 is TGTGCCAGCGTCCAACTAGCGGGAGGGCCGCAAGAGACCCAGTACTTC. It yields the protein CASVQLAGGPQETQYF.

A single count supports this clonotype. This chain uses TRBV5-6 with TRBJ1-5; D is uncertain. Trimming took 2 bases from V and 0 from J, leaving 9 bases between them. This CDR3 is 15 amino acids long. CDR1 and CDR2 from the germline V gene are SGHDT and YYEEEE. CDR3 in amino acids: CASSLAGYSNQPQHF. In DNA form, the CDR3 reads TGTGCCAGCAGCTTAGCAGGCTATAGCAATCAGCCCCAGCATTTT. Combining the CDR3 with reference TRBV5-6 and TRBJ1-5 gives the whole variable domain DAGVTQSPTHLIKTRGQQVTLRCSPKSGHDTVSWYQQALGQGPQFIFQYYEEEERQRGNFPDRFSGHQFPNYSSELNVNALLLGDSALYLCASSLAGYSNQPQHFGDGTRLSIL.

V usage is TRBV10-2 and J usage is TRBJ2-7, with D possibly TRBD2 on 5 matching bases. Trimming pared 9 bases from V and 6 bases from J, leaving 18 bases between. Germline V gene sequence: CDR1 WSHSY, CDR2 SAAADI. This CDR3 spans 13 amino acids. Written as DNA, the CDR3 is TGCGCCAGGCTACTAGGCCCCTCTCGCGAGCAGTACTTC. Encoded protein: CARLLGPSREQYF.

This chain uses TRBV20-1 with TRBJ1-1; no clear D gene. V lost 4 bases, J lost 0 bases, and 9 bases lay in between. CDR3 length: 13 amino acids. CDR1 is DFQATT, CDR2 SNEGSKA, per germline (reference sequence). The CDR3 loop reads CSATKRLNTEAFF. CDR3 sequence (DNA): TGCAGTGCTACAAAACGGCTGAACACTGAAGCTTTCTTT.

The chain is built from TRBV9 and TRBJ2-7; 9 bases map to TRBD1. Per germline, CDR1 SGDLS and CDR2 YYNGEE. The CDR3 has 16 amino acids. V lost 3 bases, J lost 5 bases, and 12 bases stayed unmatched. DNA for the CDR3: TGTGCCAGCAGCGGTGGACCCGGGACAGGGTATCACGAGCAGTACTTC. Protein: CASSGGPGTGYHEQYF.

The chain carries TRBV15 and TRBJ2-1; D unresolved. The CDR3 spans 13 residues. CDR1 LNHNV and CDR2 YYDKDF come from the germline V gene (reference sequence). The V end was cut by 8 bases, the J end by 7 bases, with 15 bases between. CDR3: CATLNSVRNEQFF. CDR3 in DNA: TGTGCCACCCTTAATTCCGTGAGAAATGAGCAGTTCTTC.

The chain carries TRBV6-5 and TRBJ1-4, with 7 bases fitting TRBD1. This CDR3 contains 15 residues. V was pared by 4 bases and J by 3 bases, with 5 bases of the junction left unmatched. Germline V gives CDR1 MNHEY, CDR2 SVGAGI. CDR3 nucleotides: TGTGCCAGCAGTTTACAGGGGATATCTAATGAAAAACTGTTTTTT. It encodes CASSLQGISNEKLFF.

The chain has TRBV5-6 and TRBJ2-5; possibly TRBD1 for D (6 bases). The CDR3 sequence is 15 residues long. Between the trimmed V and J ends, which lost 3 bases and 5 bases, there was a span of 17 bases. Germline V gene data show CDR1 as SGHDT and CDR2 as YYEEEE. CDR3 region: CASSSTGDTEETQYF. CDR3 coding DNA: TGTGCCAGCAGCTCGACCGGGGACACTGAGGAGACCCAGTACTTC.

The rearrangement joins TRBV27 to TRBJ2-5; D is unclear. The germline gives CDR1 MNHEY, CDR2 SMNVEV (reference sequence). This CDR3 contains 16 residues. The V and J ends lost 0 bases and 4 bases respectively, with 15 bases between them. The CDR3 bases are TGTGCCAGCAGTTTATCCCCTCGAGTCGGCGGAGAGACCCAGTACTTC. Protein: CASSLSPRVGGETQYF.